This TCR beta chain was captured by sequencing in a study of beta chain features in type 1 diabetes. Findings and limits, study-wide: Patients with type 1 diabetes carried fewer insertions and had more deletions at their VDJ junctions. Within patients, naive, central memory and Treg TCRB repertoires seemed more similar than within healthy donors. Cells that show high TCR expression could be over-represented by cDNA sequencing.

Expressed TCRB transcripts were sequenced, since all the RNA that had been isolated was reverse transcribed. Measured with immunoSEQ multiplex PCR; TCRdb has only the in-frame clones, and not every one. The sample contains just over 600,000 clones, 15% of which appear only once. CDR3 length: 17 amino acids. V lost 0 bases, J lost 7 bases, and 9 bases stayed unmatched. CDR1 and CDR2 from the germline V gene are MRHNA and SNTAGT. Markers CD45RO/CCR7/CD25/CD127/CD95/CD27 served to sort CD4+ naive, central memory, regulatory and stem cell-like memory cells. As to this clone: The antigen remains undetermined.

This chain joins TRBV6-4 and TRBJ2-2, with TRBD2 matching over 9 bases. The specimen was naive CD4+ T cells from blood. The sequence derives from a man younger than 30 in good health. CDR3 region: CASSDSSLAGSGGELFF. Here the CDR3 DNA reads TGTGCCAGCAGTGACTCGAGTCTAGCGGGATCGGGCGGGGAGCTGTTTTTT.